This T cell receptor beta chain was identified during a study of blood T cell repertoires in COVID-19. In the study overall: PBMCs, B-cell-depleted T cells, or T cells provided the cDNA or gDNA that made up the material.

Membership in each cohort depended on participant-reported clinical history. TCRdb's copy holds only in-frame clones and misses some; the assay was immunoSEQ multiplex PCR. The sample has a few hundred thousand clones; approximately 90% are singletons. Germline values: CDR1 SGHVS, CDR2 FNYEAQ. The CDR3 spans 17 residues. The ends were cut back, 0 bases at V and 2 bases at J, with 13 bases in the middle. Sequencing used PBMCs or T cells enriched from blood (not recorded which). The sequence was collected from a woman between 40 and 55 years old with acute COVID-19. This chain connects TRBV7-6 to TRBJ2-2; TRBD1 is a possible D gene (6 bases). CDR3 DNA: TGTGCCAGCAGCTTAGCCCCGGACAGTACTAACACCGGGGAGCTGTTTTTT. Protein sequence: CASSLAPDSTNTGELFF.